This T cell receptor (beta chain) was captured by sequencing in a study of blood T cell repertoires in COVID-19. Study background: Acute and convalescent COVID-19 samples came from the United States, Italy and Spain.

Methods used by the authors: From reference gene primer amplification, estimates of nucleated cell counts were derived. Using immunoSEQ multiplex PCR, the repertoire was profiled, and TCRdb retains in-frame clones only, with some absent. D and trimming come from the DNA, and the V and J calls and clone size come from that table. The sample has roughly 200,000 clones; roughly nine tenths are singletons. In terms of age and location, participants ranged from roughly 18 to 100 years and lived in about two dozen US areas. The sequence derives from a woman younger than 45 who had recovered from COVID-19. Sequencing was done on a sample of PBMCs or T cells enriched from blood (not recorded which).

The CDR3 nucleotides read TGTGCCAGTGATAGTGGGGCCGAAGAGACCCAGTACTTC. This gives the protein CASDSGAEETQYF. This chain joins TRBV2 and TRBJ2-5; maybe TRBD1 (5 bases). Trimming took off 9 bases at V and 3 bases at J, with 14 bases between the two ends. The CDR3 spans 13 residues. The germline V gene has CDR1 SNHLY and CDR2 FYNNEI.